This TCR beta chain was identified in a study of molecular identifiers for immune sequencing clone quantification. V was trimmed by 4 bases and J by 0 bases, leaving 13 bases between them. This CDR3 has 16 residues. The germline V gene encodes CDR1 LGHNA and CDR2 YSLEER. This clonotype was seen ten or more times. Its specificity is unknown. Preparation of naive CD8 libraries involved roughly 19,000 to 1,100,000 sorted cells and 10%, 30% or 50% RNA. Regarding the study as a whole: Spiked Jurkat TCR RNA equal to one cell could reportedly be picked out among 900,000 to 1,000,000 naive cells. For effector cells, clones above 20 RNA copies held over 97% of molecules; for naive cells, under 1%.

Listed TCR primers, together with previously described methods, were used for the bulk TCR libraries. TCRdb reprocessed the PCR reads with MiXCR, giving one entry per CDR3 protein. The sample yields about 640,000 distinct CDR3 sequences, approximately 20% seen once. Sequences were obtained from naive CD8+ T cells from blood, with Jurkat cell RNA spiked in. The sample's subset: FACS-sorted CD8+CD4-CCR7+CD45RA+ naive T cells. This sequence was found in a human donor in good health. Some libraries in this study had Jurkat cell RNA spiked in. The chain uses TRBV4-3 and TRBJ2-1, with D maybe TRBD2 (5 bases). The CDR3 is CASSPNSASSYNEQFF. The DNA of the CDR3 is TGCGCCAGCAGCCCGAATAGCGCCAGCTCCTACAATGAGCAGTTCTTC.